These T cell receptor beta chains were read from a single sample in a study of T cell responses to AZD1222 COVID-19 vaccine. Sequencing was performed with immunoSEQ multiplex PCR; in TCRdb, only in-frame clones are kept and a portion is missing. The table has tens of thousands of clones, around 86% seen once; the top ten hold less than 20%. Material: peripheral blood, obtained 28 days after the second AZD1222 dose. These receptors were obtained from an adult who received the AZD1222 COVID-19 vaccine. The CDR3 runs from the conserved cysteine through the conserved F or W. The D gene is left open where the match is weak. Expanded clones are given a class, and other clones once, few, many or no size at all.

d_call,j_call,v_call,clone_size,cdr3_nt,cdr3_aa
TRBD1,TRBJ2-2,TRBV9,NA,TGTGCCAGCAGCGTCGGACAGGGAAACACCGGGGAGCTGTTTTTT,CASSVGQGNTGELFF
NA,TRBJ1-4,TRBV30,once,TGTGCCGGCGCCCGGGGCGGCGGAGAAAAACTGTTTTTT,CAGARGGGEKLFF
NA,TRBJ1-2,TRBV5-1,NA,TGCGCCAGCAGCTTGCAAGGGGTGGGTGGCTACACCTTC,CASSLQGVGGYTF
NA,TRBJ2-7,TRBV7-3,once,TGTGCCAGCAGCCCCGGTACAGGGAGGTACGAGCAGTACTTC,CASSPGTGRYEQYF
NA,TRBJ1-2,TRBV6-2/TRBV6-3,NA,TGTGCCAGCAGTTACCAGCCAAGCTATGGCTACACCTTC,CASSYQPSYGYTF
TRBD1,TRBJ1-1,TRBV9,once,TGTGCCAGCAGCGTAGGATGGGAATACAGGGGCACTGAAGCTTTCTTT,CASSVGWEYRGTEAFF
NA,TRBJ1-1,TRBV19,NA,TGTGCCAGTAGTATCGCCACGTCGAACACTGAAGCTTTCTTT,CASSIATSNTEAFF
NA,TRBJ2-1,TRBV7-6,NA,TGTGCCAGCAGCCCGGCCGGACAGCCTAGCTATGAGCAGTTCTTC,CASSPAGQPSYEQFF
TRBD1,TRBJ2-2,TRBV5-1,NA,TGCGCCAGCAGCCCAGCCGGCAGGGGGATTGGGGAGCTGTTTTTT,CASSPAGRGIGELFF
NA,TRBJ1-2,TRBV30,NA,TGTGCCTGGAGGGTAGCAGGGTCGTCTCACTATGGCTACACCTTC,CAWRVAGSSHYGYTF
NA,TRBJ2-3,TRBV28,NA,TGTGCCAGCAGCCTATTCCGGGCCCCCACAGATACGCAGTATTTT,CASSLFRAPTDTQYF
NA,TRBJ2-5,TRBV4-1,NA,TGCGCCAGCAGCCAAGTCAGGGGCGGAAATAGGGAGACCCAGTACTTC,CASSQVRGGNRETQYF
NA,TRBJ1-5,TRBV2,NA,TGTGCCAGCAGGACGGGGACACCGAATCAGCCCCAGCATTTT,CASRTGTPNQPQHF
NA,TRBJ1-2,TRBV6-2/TRBV6-3,NA,TGTGCCAGCAGTTCCAGAAACTATGGCTACACCTTC,CASSSRNYGYTF
NA,TRBJ1-2,TRBV6-5,NA,TGTGCCAGCAGTTACTCTGGGGGAGGTCATGGCTACACCTTC,CASSYSGGGHGYTF
NA,TRBJ1-3,TRBV3-1/TRBV3-2,few,TGTGCCAGCAGCCAAACAGGGTACGGAAACACCATATATTTT,CASSQTGYGNTIYF
TRBD1,TRBJ2-2,TRBV5-6,NA,TGTGCCAGCAGCTTGGGAGGGGGCATCACCGGGGAGCTGTTTTTT,CASSLGGGITGELFF
NA,TRBJ1-1,TRBV6-5,NA,TGTGCCAGCAGTTACACCGCAGGGAGAAGTACTGAAGCTTTCTTT,CASSYTAGRSTEAFF
TRBD1,TRBJ1-5,TRBV27,NA,TGTGCCAGCAGTTTGATCGGGACAGGGAGGGAGCCCCAGCATTTT,CASSLIGTGREPQHF
NA,TRBJ2-2,TRBV7-2,once,TGTGCCAGCAGCTTATGGGGGCCGAACACCGGGGAGCTGTTTTTT,CASSLWGPNTGELFF
TRBD2,TRBJ2-3,TRBV11-2,NA,TGTGCCAGCAGCTTAGTTACGGGAGGGGAGTCAGATACGCAGTATTTT,CASSLVTGGESDTQYF
NA,TRBJ1-5,TRBV27,NA,TGTGCCAGCAGTATGACAGTTAATCAGCCCCAGCATTTT,CASSMTVNQPQHF
NA,TRBJ1-6,TRBV11-1,NA,TGTGCCAGCAGCCCTGGGTCCCAGGGATATAATTCACCCCTCCACTTT,CASSPGSQGYNSPLHF
NA,TRBJ1-5,TRBV2,NA,TGTGCCAGCAGGCACACCAGGGGCCCCGATCAGCCCCAGCATTTT,CASRHTRGPDQPQHF
NA,TRBJ1-2,TRBV5-1,NA,TGCGCCAGCAGCTTGGTGGCAGGTGATGGCTACACCTTC,CASSLVAGDGYTF
TRBD1,TRBJ1-2,TRBV18,NA,TGTGCCAGCTCGACCACCCGCGGGACAGATTCCTATGGCTACACCTTC,CASSTTRGTDSYGYTF
TRBD2,TRBJ2-3,TRBV11-2,NA,TGTGCCAGCAGCTCGACTGTTAGCGGGGGGCAAGATACGCAGTATTTT,CASSSTVSGGQDTQYF
TRBD2,TRBJ2-7,TRBV7-2,NA,TGTGCCAGCAGCTGGGGCGGGGGGGACCCCTACGAGCAGTACTTC,CASSWGGGDPYEQYF
TRBD2,TRBJ2-7,TRBV9,NA,TGTGCCAGCAGCGAGGGAGGGTCCTACGAGCAGTACTTC,CASSEGGSYEQYF
NA,TRBJ1-4,TRBV28,once,TGTGCCAGCAGTTTATCGGGGTTGGGGGCAACTAATGAAAAACTGTTTTTT,CASSLSGLGATNEKLFF
NA,TRBJ1-6,TRBV29-1,NA,TGCAGCGTTTCGGACGGACGGGGATCACCCCTCCACTTT,CSVSDGRGSPLHF
NA,TRBJ2-7,TRBV20-1,NA,TGCAGTGCTACTCCAGGGGCGTACTTC,CSATPGAYF
NA,TRBJ2-7,TRBV5-8,NA,TGTGCCAGCAGCTTGTTGCACGTGGGTATCGGCTACGAGCAGTACTTC,CASSLLHVGIGYEQYF
NA,TRBJ1-1,TRBV2,NA,TGTGCCAGCAGTGAAGCGCTTGGCGGCTCTGAAGCTTTCTTT,CASSEALGGSEAFF
TRBD1,TRBJ1-6,TRBV6-4,NA,TGTGCCAGCAGGCCGACAGGGTCAAATTCACCCCTCCACTTT,CASRPTGSNSPLHF
NA,TRBJ1-3,TRBV2,once,TGTGCCAGCAGTGGAGAGAGCTCTGGAAACACCATATATTTT,CASSGESSGNTIYF
NA,TRBJ1-1,TRBV2,medium-sized,TGTGCCAGCAGGGGATTGGACATTACTGAAGCTTTCTTT,CASRGLDITEAFF
NA,TRBJ1-2,TRBV18,NA,TGTGCCAGCTCACCGGGAGAGATTGTCTATGGCTACACCTTC,CASSPGEIVYGYTF
TRBD1,TRBJ1-2,TRBV10-3,NA,TGTGCCATCAGTGAGACATGGACAGGGGACGCCTATGGCTACACCTTC,CAISETWTGDAYGYTF
NA,TRBJ1-6,TRBV7-9,NA,TGTGCCAGCAGCCCACGAGGATCGAGCTCCTATAATTCACCCCTCCACTTT,CASSPRGSSSYNSPLHF
NA,TRBJ1-3,TRBV19,NA,TGTGCCAGTAGTACAGGGGCTGGAAACACCATATATTTT,CASSTGAGNTIYF
NA,TRBJ1-2,TRBV3-1/TRBV3-2,NA,TGTGCCAGCAGCCAAAGGATAGGGTATGGCTACACCTTC,CASSQRIGYGYTF
NA,TRBJ1-1,TRBV21-1,once,TGTGCCAGCAGCGGCGACAGAGGTGGTTTCTTT,CASSGDRGGFF
TRBD2,TRBJ2-1,TRBV7-6,NA,TGTGCCAGCAGCTTAACCAGCGGGGGGGCAAATGAGCAGTTCTTC,CASSLTSGGANEQFF
TRBD2,TRBJ2-2,TRBV7-2,once,TGTGCCAGCAGCTTTCCTACTAGCGGGGGGGCCACCGGGGAGCTGTTTTTT,CASSFPTSGGATGELFF
NA,TRBJ2-7,TRBV28,NA,TGTGCCAGCACCGGTCCCCAGCCCTTGGAGCAGTACTTC,CASTGPQPLEQYF
TRBD1,TRBJ2-7,TRBV28,NA,TGTGCCAGCAGCACGGGACAGGACGAGCAGTACTTC,CASSTGQDEQYF
NA,TRBJ1-2,TRBV12-3/TRBV12-4,NA,TGTGCCAGCAGTTTAGGGCCCAACTATGGCTACACCTTC,CASSLGPNYGYTF
TRBD1,TRBJ1-6,TRBV7-2,few,TGTGCCAGCAGCTTAGCGAGAGGGGGCGCTTCACCCCTCCACTTT,CASSLARGGASPLHF
NA,TRBJ2-7,TRBV6-1,few,TGTGCCAGCAGTGAAGCCCTGACTCCCTACGAGCAGTACTTC,CASSEALTPYEQYF
NA,TRBJ1-2,TRBV27,NA,TGTGCCAGCAGTCCTCTCGGACCGGCCGGCTATGGCTACACCTTC,CASSPLGPAGYGYTF
NA,TRBJ2-7,TRBV20-1,NA,TGCAGTGCCATTAGCGGCTACGAGCAGTACTTC,CSAISGYEQYF
NA,TRBJ1-1,TRBV28,NA,TGTGCCAGCAGTTTACGGAACACTGAAGCTTTCTTT,CASSLRNTEAFF
NA,TRBJ2-1,TRBV9,once,TGTGCCAGCAGCGTCTCTCACCAGATGACGTTCGAGCAGTTCTTC,CASSVSHQMTFEQFF